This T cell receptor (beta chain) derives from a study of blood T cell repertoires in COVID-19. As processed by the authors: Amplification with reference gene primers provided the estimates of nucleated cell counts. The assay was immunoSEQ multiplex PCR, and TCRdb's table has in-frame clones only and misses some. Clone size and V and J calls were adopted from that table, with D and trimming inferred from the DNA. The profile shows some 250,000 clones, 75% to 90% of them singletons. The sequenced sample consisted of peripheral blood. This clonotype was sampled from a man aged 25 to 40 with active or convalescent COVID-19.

CDR3 sequence reads: CASSDGGPYEQYF. CDR3 nucleotides: TGCGCCAGCAGTGATGGGGGCCCCTACGAGCAGTACTTC. The J gene is TRBJ2-7, the V gene TRBV10-2; TRBD1 might be the D (6 bases). The CDR3 is 13 residues long. Germline CDR1 is WSHSY and CDR2 is SAAADI. Trimming removed 3 bases from V and 2 bases from J, with 8 bases in between.